These T cell receptor beta chains were read from a single sample in a study of identifying expanded T cells in peripheral blood. The data were produced by immunoSEQ multiplex PCR, yet TCRdb's version contains in-frame clones alone and is incomplete. Of tens of thousands of clones in the sample, 88% were seen once. The sequenced sample was blood. The source of these receptors is a person between 18 and 75 years old in good health. Each CDR3 is given without its conserved first and last residue.

v_gene,j_gene,CDR3aa
TRBV7-3,TRBJ2-7,ASSLGQFAEQY
TRBV10-1,TRBJ2-3,AIPDGTGRTDTQY
TRBV13,TRBJ1-3,ASSYRTLSGNTIY
TRBV7-9,TRBJ2-7,ASSSYRGRANEQY
TRBV9,TRBJ2-5,ASSEAGRAETQY
TRBV7-2,TRBJ2-7,ASSLEPGLGDEQY
TRBV5-4,TRBJ1-2,ASHRGDYGYT
TRBV5-1,TRBJ1-5,ASSLDTGDQPQH
TRBV27,TRBJ1-5,ATSPYWGQRGNQPQH
TRBV19,TRBJ1-1,ASIQRQGYTEAF
TRBV4-1,TRBJ2-5,ASSQGVEGRQTQY
TRBV6-1,TRBJ2-7,ASSEIHYTSYEQY
TRBV5-1,TRBJ1-1,ASSLQGNTEAF
TRBV27,TRBJ1-5,ASSFEGASNQPQH
TRBV5-4,TRBJ1-4,ASSLDIRPDEKLF
TRBV6-6,TRBJ2-7,ASSTGYEQY
TRBV18,TRBJ2-5,ASSRRSEETQY
TRBV19,TRBJ2-1,ASSDRGNEQF
TRBV28,TRBJ1-2,ASLTTGPTNYGYT
TRBV7-6,TRBJ2-7,ASSLSGGSYEQY
TRBV7-3,TRBJ2-3,ASSLLRGPTDTQY
TRBV27,TRBJ2-7,ASSFRQGDEQY
TRBV6-1,TRBJ1-2,ASRGDRELYGYT
TRBV7-3,TRBJ2-3,ASSPRLAGGPDTQY
TRBV30,TRBJ1-1,AWKGIGRTNTEAF
TRBV6-1,TRBJ1-6,ASSEVRPPLH
TRBV25-1,TRBJ2-5,ASSPSNGIRGETQY
TRBV9,TRBJ2-1,ASSVETTYNEQF
TRBV5-5,TRBJ1-3,ASSLKTGGNTIY
TRBV7-9,TRBJ1-5,ASSLDAGLSNQPQH
TRBV19,TRBJ1-4,ASSGEDATNEKLF
TRBV11-2,TRBJ2-7,ASSLPRGAVRDEQY
TRBV30,TRBJ2-1,ASDSSRGGRGDYNEQF
TRBV5-1,TRBJ2-1,ASSFSGGGYNEQF
TRBV28,TRBJ2-3,ASSFSSGGGTDTQY
TRBV9,TRBJ2-7,ASSVSGSYEQY
TRBV28,TRBJ2-1,ASSLGGLAGENEQF
TRBV30,TRBJ2-1,AWSVTGDNEQF
TRBV7-2,TRBJ2-5,ASSLLTSLRQETQY
TRBV28,TRBJ2-6,ASSSGSGANVLT
TRBV11-2,TRBJ2-1,ASSRNRGGNEQF
TRBV6-4,TRBJ2-1,ASSDGWGEHNEQF
TRBV4-2,TRBJ2-3,ASSQDVERGVTDTQY
TRBV5-6,TRBJ1-4,ASSKGFLNEKLF
TRBV28,TRBJ2-7,ASRTRGEGQY
TRBV5-5,TRBJ2-7,ASSLEFSEQY
TRBV2,TRBJ1-2,ASKGVGLGYT
TRBV5-6,TRBJ1-4,ASSWKTGSSEKLF
TRBV6-5,TRBJ1-2,ASSRGAVYGYT
TRBV27,TRBJ2-7,ASSTWLRRTNYEQY
TRBV10-3,TRBJ2-7,AISESWSSPNPTYEQY
TRBV5-5,TRBJ1-3,ASSLSGSFSGNTIY
TRBV5-1,TRBJ1-6,ASSLGVRDNSPLH
TRBV23-1,TRBJ2-6,ASSQGARAGLRGANVLT